The 18 T cell receptor beta chains below come from one sample, sequenced in a study of T cell repertoires in aging, cancer and after chemotherapy. Amplification of TCR beta used genomic DNA extracted from peripheral blood. TRB rearrangements spanning V, D and J were amplified using mixed TRB-A/B primers. TCRdb passed the multiplex PCR reads through MiXCR, listing each CDR3 protein once. The sample shows some 2,400 distinct CDR3 sequences, 51% of them seen only once. The specimen was blood. All receptors come from a human donor with a blood cancer.

Judged by abundance, this clonotype is large (0.1 to 1%). The V and J genes are TRBV30 and TRBJ2-7, with D possibly matching TRBD2 (5 bases). The germline V gene encodes CDR1 GTSNPN and CDR2 SVGIG (reference sequence). V lost 2 bases and J 4 bases, leaving 12 bases between the germline ends. The length of the CDR3 is 13 residues. The CDR3 loop reads CAWSSSRGYEQYF. CDR3 DNA: TGTGCCTGGAGTTCCAGCAGAGGGTACGAGCAGTACTTC. The full variable domain, rest sourced from reference TRBV30 and TRBJ2-7, is SQTIHQWPATLVQPVGSPLSLECTVEGTSNPNLYWYRQAAGRGLQLLFYSVGIGQISSEVPQNLSASRPQDRQFILSSKKLLLSDSGFYLCAWSSSRGYEQYFGPGTRLTVT.

The J gene is TRBJ1-5, the V gene TRBV29-1; no clear D gene. CDR1 is SQVTM and CDR2 is ANQGSEA in the germline V gene. V shed 4 bases and J shed 6 bases, with 10 bases lying between them. CDR3 length: 12 residues. The CDR3 nucleotides are TGCAGCGTTGTGGACCCGGGTCAGCCCCAGCATTTT. Translating it yields CSVVDPGQPQHF.

This rearrangement joins TRBV7-2 to TRBJ2-1; 7 bases line up with TRBD1. This CDR3 has 16 amino acids. Germline assignment: CDR1 SGHTA and CDR2 FQGNSA. V shed 0 bases, J shed 7 bases, and the junction held 9 bases outside the gene matches. The CDR3: CASSLATGPYRNEQFF. CDR3 nucleotides: TGTGCCAGCAGCTTAGCGACAGGGCCTTATAGGAATGAGCAGTTCTTC.

The chain uses TRBV6-5 and TRBJ1-2, with D hard to call. CDR1 and CDR2 (germline): MNHEY, SVGAGI. The CDR3 sequence is 13 residues long. The V end was cut by 5 bases, the J end by 2 bases, with 9 bases between. CDR3 bases: TGTGCCAGCAGTGAACAGAGAAACTATGGCTACACCTTC. This sequence encodes CASSEQRNYGYTF.

The chain recombines TRBV6-5 with TRBJ1-4; D is ambiguous. Germline V gives CDR1 MNHEY, CDR2 SVGAGI. The V and J ends lost 6 bases and 5 bases respectively, with 7 bases between them. This CDR3 has 12 residues. The CDR3 region has the DNA TGTGCCAGCAGGGGTCTAAATGAAAAACTGTTTTTT. Protein product: CASRGLNEKLFF.

This chain links TRBV19 with TRBJ2-5; TRBD2 is a possible D gene (6 bases). Germline CDR1 and CDR2: LNHDA and SQIVND (reference sequence). This CDR3 spans 16 amino acids. V was clipped by 6 bases and J by 5 bases, with 22 bases between them. Here the CDR3 DNA reads TGTGCCAGTAGCAAATCCGGGGGAGAATGGAGGGAGACCCAGTACTTC. Protein product: CASSKSGGEWRETQYF.

The count of this clonotype is one. This chain joins TRBV20-1 and TRBJ2-3; 7 bases are a match to TRBD1. With V trimmed by 6 bases and J by 1 base, 10 bases remained unmatched. The CDR3 covers 15 residues. Looked up from germline, CDR1 is DFQATT and CDR2 is SNEGSKA (reference sequence). The DNA of the CDR3 is TGCAGTGCCGAGAGAAGGACAGGCGGCACAGATACGCAGTATTTT. Amino acid sequence: CSAERRTGGTDTQYF.

This clonotype is large. The chain combines TRBV29-1 with TRBJ2-3, with D possibly being TRBD2 (6 bases). With 7 bases removed from V and 0 bases from J, the gap between germline ends came to 14 bases. CDR1 is SQVTM and CDR2 is ANQGSEA in the germline V gene. This CDR3 comprises 14 residues. The CDR3 sequence: CSAHLGTSTDTQYF. CDR3 nucleotide sequence: TGCAGCGCCCACCTTGGGACTAGCACAGATACGCAGTATTTT.

Only a few counts were recorded for this clonotype. The genes are TRBV30 and TRBJ1-1; 8 positions agree with TRBD1. Germline values: CDR1 GTSNPN, CDR2 SVGIG (reference sequence). There are 14 residues in the CDR3. The V gene end was trimmed by 2 bases and the J gene end by 2 bases; junction bases not matched to a gene: 4. CDR3 DNA: TGTGCCTGGAGTATGACAGGGGCAAACACTGAAGCTTTCTTT. It yields the protein CAWSMTGANTEAFF.

This chain uses TRBV20-1 with TRBJ2-7; the D gene is possibly TRBD1 (6 bases). CDR3 length equals 10 residues. CDR1 and CDR2 from the germline V gene are DFQATT and SNEGSKA (reference sequence). V was trimmed by 3 bases and J by 6 bases, leaving 6 bases between them. CDR3 region: CSARGAEQYF. The CDR3 region has the DNA TGCAGTGCTAGGGGGGCCGAGCAGTACTTC.

The chain uses TRBV29-1 and TRBJ1-2; D not certain. V dropped 1 base and J dropped 0 bases, with 9 bases sitting between them. There are 14 residues in the CDR3. Per the germline V gene, CDR1 is SQVTM and CDR2 is ANQGSEA. Here the CDR3 reads CSVEGQKSNYGYTF. In DNA, the CDR3 is TGCAGCGTTGAAGGCCAGAAGTCTAACTATGGCTACACCTTC.

Concerning this clonotype itself: This could be a read error, since a much larger clone is one nucleotide away. The chain links TRBV30 to TRBJ2-5, with D perhaps TRBD1 (5 bases). The CDR3 runs 13 residues. Per germline, CDR1 GTSNPN and CDR2 SVGIG (reference sequence). Here the CDR3 reads CAWGHVGAENQYF. In nucleotides, the CDR3 is TGTGCCTGGGGTCACGTAGGGGCAGAGAACCAGTACTTC.

CDR3 DNA: TGTGCCAGCAGCCGGGGCGGGGGTCCCTACAATGAGCAGTTCTTC. Its protein is CASSRGGGPYNEQFF. The chain carries TRBV13 and TRBJ2-1; TRBD2 agrees at 7 bases. CDR1 and CDR2 (germline): PRHDT, FYEKMQ (reference sequence). This CDR3 is 15 amino acids long. V lost 5 bases, J lost 2 bases, and 6 bases stayed unmatched.

Judged by abundance, this clonotype is large. V gene TRBV29-1 combines with J gene TRBJ2-1, with D maybe TRBD1 (6 bases). This CDR3 contains 11 residues. Trimming took off 1 base at V and 15 bases at J, with 13 bases between the two ends. CDR1 is SQVTM and CDR2 is ANQGSEA in the germline V gene. The DNA for the CDR3 is TGCAGCGTTGAAGCTCAGGGGTGGTTGTTCTTC. It specifies CSVEAQGWLFF.

This clonotype came up a few times. In DNA form, the CDR3 reads TGTGCCAGCGGGGGTCAGGGGGGGACAGATACGCAGTATTTT. Amino acid sequence: CASGGQGGTDTQYF. This chain joins TRBV6-1 and TRBJ2-3, with D possibly called TRBD1 or TRBD2 (7 bases each). Per the germline V gene, CDR1 is MNHNS and CDR2 is SASEGT. The CDR3 loop spans 14 amino acids. V was clipped by 8 bases and J by 3 bases, with 15 bases between them.

The chain joins TRBV12-3 or TRBV12-4 to TRBJ1-6; no definite D call. Trimming pared 6 bases from V and 0 bases from J, leaving 9 bases between. The CDR3 runs to 15 residues. CDR3 region: CASSSLGSYNSPLHF. The DNA for the CDR3 is TGTGCCAGCAGCAGCTTGGGCTCCTATAATTCACCCCTCCACTTT.

This clonotype showed up just a few times. This rearrangement joins TRBV30 to TRBJ1-2; D uncertain. V was trimmed by 2 bases and J by 0 bases, leaving 1 base between them. The CDR3 extends over 11 amino acids. Germline loops: CDR1 GTSNPN, CDR2 SVGIG (reference sequence). CDR3 region: CAWSTNYGYTF. CDR3 coding DNA: TGTGCCTGGAGTACTAACTATGGCTACACCTTC. The variable domain in full, completed from reference TRBV30 and TRBJ1-2, reads SQTIHQWPATLVQPVGSPLSLECTVEGTSNPNLYWYRQAAGRGLQLLFYSVGIGQISSEVPQNLSASRPQDRQFILSSKKLLLSDSGFYLCAWSTNYGYTFGSGTRLTVV.

The chain couples TRBV7-9 to TRBJ1-1; D gene uncertain. CDR1 is SEHNR and CDR2 is FQNEAQ in the germline V gene (reference sequence). The germline V and J ends were trimmed by 6 bases and 8 bases, with 13 bases remaining between them. This CDR3 region has 12 residues. CDR3 nucleotides: TGTGCCAGCAGGCTCCAGGAAAGCGAAGCTTTCTTT. It specifies CASRLQESEAFF.